These T cell receptor beta chains were read from a single sample in a study of cytomegalovirus exposure and HLA in healthy donors. TCRdb's copy holds only in-frame clones and misses some; the assay was immunoSEQ multiplex PCR. This sample has 100,000 to 150,000 clones, with about 76% found just once. The sequencing sample was made of PBMCs. The receptors were sampled from a man between 18 and 35 years old in good health and CMV-seronegative. Each CDR3 is given with its conserved first and last residue. The D gene is left open where the match is weak. Clone size is given for some rows only: seen once, a few or many times, or a class if the clone is expanded.

size	J	V	D	CDR3	DNA
.	TRBJ2-7	TRBV7-8	.	CASSLEAGYEQYF	TGTGCCAGCAGCTTAGAAGCAGGCTACGAGCAGTACTTC
.	TRBJ2-3	TRBV4-3	.	CASSQLTIGRTDTQYF	TGCGCCAGCAGCCAACTGACAATCGGAAGAACAGATACGCAGTATTTT
.	TRBJ2-2	TRBV7-7	.	CASSRDFSTGELFF	TGTGCTAGCAGCCGGGACTTCTCCACCGGGGAGCTGTTTTTT
.	TRBJ2-1	TRBV7-2	.	CASSPDTDNEQFF	TGTGCCAGCAGCCCAGACACAGACAATGAGCAGTTCTTC
few	TRBJ1-1	TRBV28	.	CASSSPGHTANTEAFF	TGTGCCAGCAGTTCCCCGGGACATACCGCAAACACTGAAGCTTTCTTT
.	TRBJ1-1	TRBV27	TRBD1	CASSTRTGSTEAFF	TGTGCCAGCAGTACCCGGACAGGGAGCACTGAAGCTTTCTTT
once	TRBJ2-7	TRBV6-5	TRBD2	CASSYSGGGEQYF	TGTGCCAGCAGTTACTCGGGGGGGGGCGAGCAGTACTTC
.	TRBJ2-7	TRBV27	TRBD1	CASGTGQGASEQYF	TGTGCCAGCGGTACCGGACAGGGGGCAAGTGAGCAGTACTTC
.	TRBJ2-7	TRBV30	TRBD1	CAWSLGTGGDEQYF	TGTGCCTGGAGTTTAGGGACAGGAGGAGACGAGCAGTACTTC
.	TRBJ1-5	TRBV19	.	CASSPSGASGQPQHF	TGTGCCAGTAGCCCGAGTGGGGCGAGTGGTCAGCCCCAGCATTTT
.	TRBJ2-3	TRBV7-2	.	CASSFARGPDTQYF	TGTGCCAGCAGCTTCGCGCGGGGCCCAGATACGCAGTATTTT
.	TRBJ2-7	TRBV2	TRBD2	CASRKGTSNPHEQYF	TGTGCCAGCAGAAAAGGGACTAGCAATCCCCACGAGCAGTACTTC
.	TRBJ2-2	TRBV2	.	CASSDGLNTGELFF	TGTGCCAGCAGCGACGGACTTAACACCGGGGAGCTGTTTTTT
.	TRBJ2-1	TRBV10-2	TRBD1	CASSPSPGQHDQSYNEQFF	TGCGCCAGCAGTCCTTCGCCGGGACAGCACGATCAATCCTACAATGAGCAGTTCTTC
.	TRBJ1-5	TRBV5-1	.	CASSLQVNQPQHF	TGCGCCAGCAGCTTACAGGTGAATCAGCCCCAGCATTTT
.	TRBJ1-2	TRBV10-3	TRBD1	CATRQWTGEGYGYTF	TGTGCCACCCGGCAGTGGACAGGGGAGGGCTATGGCTACACCTTC
few	TRBJ2-7	TRBV12-5	.	CASAGDYEQYF	TGTGCTAGTGCCGGGGACTACGAGCAGTACTTC
.	TRBJ1-6	TRBV5-6	TRBD1	CASSLAPGGNSPLHF	TGTGCCAGCAGCTTGGCCCCAGGGGGCAATTCACCCCTCCACTTT
.	TRBJ2-7	TRBV27	.	CASSSRQSREQYF	TGTGCCAGCAGTTCCCGACAGTCCAGAGAGCAGTACTTC
.	TRBJ2-7	TRBV6-5	TRBD1	CASSTGQGPCEQYF	TGTGCCAGCAGTACAGGACAGGGGCCCTGCGAGCAGTACTTC
.	TRBJ2-1	TRBV4-2	TRBD1	CASSQGWLGQGPHEQFF	TGTGCCAGCAGCCAAGGGTGGTTGGGACAGGGCCCCCATGAGCAGTTCTTC
.	TRBJ1-2	TRBV4-3	TRBD1	CASSPQTTGVNYGYTF	TGCGCCAGCAGCCCCCAGACGACAGGGGTAAACTATGGCTACACCTTC
.	TRBJ1-1	TRBV7-9	TRBD1	CASSPDRGGTEAFF	TGTGCCAGCAGCCCTGACAGGGGGGGCACTGAAGCTTTCTTT
.	TRBJ1-3	TRBV4-3	.	CASSQEFAATYSGNTIYF	TGCGCCAGCAGCCAAGAGTTTGCCGCCACCTACTCTGGAAACACCATATATTTT
.	TRBJ1-5	TRBV30	TRBD1	CAWGTSDREQAYQPQHF	TGTGCCTGGGGAACCTCGGACAGGGAACAGGCGTACCAGCCCCAGCATTTT
.	TRBJ1-1	TRBV7-2	TRBD1	CASSRTGAPNTEAFF	TGTGCCAGCAGCCGAACAGGGGCCCCAAACACTGAAGCTTTCTTT
.	TRBJ1-1	TRBV9	.	CASSVTGIGFAEAFF	TGTGCCAGCAGCGTTACAGGGATAGGGTTCGCTGAAGCTTTCTTT
.	TRBJ2-7	TRBV12-5	TRBD2	CASGLAPIPGLAGILSYEQYF	TGTGCTAGTGGTTTGGCGCCTATACCGGGACTAGCGGGGATTTTGTCCTACGAGCAGTACTTC
.	TRBJ1-1	TRBV7-9	.	CASSGSGGTEAFF	TGTGCCAGCAGCGGCAGCGGAGGAACTGAAGCTTTCTTT
.	TRBJ2-7	TRBV18	.	CASSPPGRPYEQYF	TGTGCCAGCTCACCACCGGGGAGACCCTACGAGCAGTACTTC
.	TRBJ1-1	TRBV7-2	.	CASQEQMNTEAFF	TGTGCCAGCCAGGAACAAATGAACACTGAAGCTTTCTTT
.	TRBJ2-7	TRBV30	.	CAWEGTETYEQYF	TGTGCCTGGGAGGGGACTGAAACCTACGAGCAGTACTTC
few	TRBJ1-2	TRBV9	.	CASSVARATNYGYTF	TGTGCCAGCAGCGTTGCCAGGGCGACTAACTATGGCTACACCTTC
.	TRBJ1-1	TRBV5-1	TRBD1	CASSLAPLDRGSNTEAFF	TGCGCCAGCAGCTTGGCTCCCTTGGACAGGGGTTCGAACACTGAAGCTTTCTTT
.	TRBJ2-1	TRBV5-1	TRBD2	CASSPRSGGASEQFF	TGCGCCAGCAGCCCGCGTAGCGGGGGGGCGAGTGAGCAGTTCTTC
.	TRBJ2-1	TRBV7-9	.	CASRMTGEQFF	TGTGCCAGCAGAATGACTGGTGAGCAGTTCTTC
.	TRBJ1-1	TRBV6-5	.	CASSYRGGPNTEAFF	TGTGCCAGCAGTTACAGGGGGGGTCCGAACACTGAAGCTTTCTTT
.	TRBJ1-4	TRBV19	.	CASSIGRISEKLFF	TGTGCCAGTAGTATAGGGAGGATCAGTGAAAAACTGTTTTTT
few	TRBJ1-1	TRBV5-4	.	CASSDQGWGRNTEAFF	TGTGCCAGCAGCGACCAGGGCTGGGGCCGAAACACTGAAGCTTTCTTT
.	TRBJ1-1	TRBV28	.	CASSGVNTEAFF	TGTGCCAGCAGTGGAGTTAACACTGAAGCTTTCTTT
.	TRBJ2-7	TRBV7-9	.	CASIGGPRFYEQYF	TGTGCCAGCATCGGCGGGCCTCGGTTCTACGAGCAGTACTTC
few	TRBJ1-2	TRBV4-3	.	CASSQAPQGWNGYTF	TGCGCCAGCAGCCAAGCTCCACAGGGTTGGAATGGCTACACCTTC
.	TRBJ1-1	TRBV4-3	.	CASSQVSGMTEAFF	TGCGCCAGCAGCCAAGTTTCAGGGATGACTGAAGCTTTCTTT
.	TRBJ2-3	TRBV6-1	.	CASKRVGDTQYF	TGTGCCAGCAAGAGGGTGGGAGATACGCAGTATTTT
.	TRBJ2-5	TRBV5-4	.	CASSLAGEPPINQETQYF	TGTGCCAGCAGCTTGGCAGGGGAACCCCCGATAAACCAAGAGACCCAGTACTTC
.	TRBJ2-7	TRBV19	.	CASSIGGRGSYEQYF	TGTGCCAGTAGTATTGGCGGCCGGGGATCCTACGAGCAGTACTTC
.	TRBJ2-5	TRBV5-6	.	CASSLVGTIKRAQYF	TGTGCCAGCAGCTTGGTCGGCACCATAAAACGGGCCCAGTACTTC
few	TRBJ2-7	TRBV10-3	.	CAVEQGYEQYF	TGTGCCGTGGAACAGGGCTACGAGCAGTACTTC
.	TRBJ2-3	TRBV27	TRBD2	CASSASGGAGTDTQYF	TGTGCCAGCAGTGCTAGCGGGGGGGCTGGCACAGATACGCAGTATTTT
few	TRBJ1-1	TRBV4-3	.	CASSQEFYATEAFF	TGCGCCAGCAGCCAAGAATTTTATGCGACTGAAGCTTTCTTT
few	TRBJ2-3	TRBV7-2	.	CASSLEIANTQYF	TGTGCCAGCAGCTTGGAGATAGCAAATACGCAGTATTTT
.	TRBJ2-7	TRBV18	TRBD2	CASSAGLAGYEQYF	TGTGCCAGCTCAGCGGGACTAGCCGGCTACGAGCAGTACTTC
.	TRBJ2-7	TRBV7-6	TRBD1	CASSLGTGQYEQYF	TGTGCCAGCAGCTTGGGGACAGGGCAGTACGAGCAGTACTTC
.	TRBJ1-5	TRBV30	TRBD1	CAWSTDRARNQPQHF	TGTGCCTGGAGTACCGACAGGGCCCGCAATCAGCCCCAGCATTTT
once	TRBJ2-1	TRBV5-1	.	CASSARQAYNEQFF	TGCGCCAGCAGCGCCCGACAGGCCTACAATGAGCAGTTCTTC
.	TRBJ2-7	TRBV4-2	TRBD1	CASSTGDYEQYF	TGTGCCAGCTCTACAGGGGACTACGAGCAGTACTTC
.	TRBJ1-3	TRBV10-3	.	CAIRSGSGNTIYF	TGTGCCATCAGATCGGGTTCTGGAAACACCATATATTTT
.	TRBJ1-3	TRBV19	.	CASSIGAGASGNTIYF	TGTGCCAGTAGTATAGGAGCTGGGGCGTCGGGAAACACCATATATTTT